This TCR beta chain was captured by sequencing in a study of OX40 agonist ivuxolimab in advanced cancers. Study as a whole: A diagnosis of hepatocellular carcinoma, melanoma, renal cell or head and neck cancer was present in dose-escalation patients. Study observations and caveats: In a subset of nonresponders, normalized T-cell clonal expansion was also low. Near-lowest levels of clonal expansion characterized partial responders at 0.1-3.0 mg/kg.

Repertoires were generated with immunoSEQ multiplex PCR, while TCRdb's copy carries only in-frame clones and drops some. Here the sample spans some 21,000 clones, 85% to 90% being singletons. Note on this clone: Antigen unknown.

V shed 3 bases and J shed 6 bases, with 9 bases lying between them. The CDR3 consists of 13 residues. The germline CDR1 and CDR2 sequences are SEHNR and FQNEAQ (reference sequence). The starting material was CD4+ or CD8+ T cells sorted from blood, obtained in a trial of the OX40 agonist ivuxolimab. This sequence joins TRBV7-9 and TRBJ1-5; D remains ambiguous. The receptor's source is an adult with an advanced solid tumor such as melanoma, head and neck, liver or kidney cancer. For the CDR3, the DNA is TGTGCCAGCAGCTTTGCTCGGGGTCAGCCCCAGCATTTT. Translating it yields CASSFARGQPQHF.